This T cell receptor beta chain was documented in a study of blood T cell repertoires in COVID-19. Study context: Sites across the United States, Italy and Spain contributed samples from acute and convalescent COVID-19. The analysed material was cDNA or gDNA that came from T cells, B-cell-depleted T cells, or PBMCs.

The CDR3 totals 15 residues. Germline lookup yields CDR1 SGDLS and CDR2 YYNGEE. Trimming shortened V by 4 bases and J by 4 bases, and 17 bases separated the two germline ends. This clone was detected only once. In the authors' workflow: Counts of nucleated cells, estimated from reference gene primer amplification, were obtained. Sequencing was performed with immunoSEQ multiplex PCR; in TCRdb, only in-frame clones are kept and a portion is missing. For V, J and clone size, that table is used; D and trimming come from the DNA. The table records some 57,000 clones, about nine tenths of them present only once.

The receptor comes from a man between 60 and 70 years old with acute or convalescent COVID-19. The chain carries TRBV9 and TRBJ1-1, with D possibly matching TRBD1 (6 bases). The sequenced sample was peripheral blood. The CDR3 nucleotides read TGTGCCAGCAGCACCCCACAGGGTTTGGGCACTGAAGCTTTCTTT. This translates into CASSTPQGLGTEAFF.